This T cell receptor beta chain was recorded in a study of shared clonotypes between healthy human individuals. The naive CD8 population came from CD45RO-negative cells selected for CCR7, without terminally differentiated effector memory CD45RA+ cells. Nashville, Tennessee was home to all donors, each a Caucasian adult. Methods used by the authors: From ImmunoSEQ came sequences covering only the junction and carrying no quality scores, so filtering differed. Sequenced by immunoSEQ multiplex PCR; TCRdb stores in-frame clones only, minus some. V, J and clone size are taken as reported in that table, and D and trimming were inferred from the DNA itself. The sample has about 2 million clones, roughly 95% seen once; the top ten hold 1.1%. V was cut by 1 base and J by 8 bases, with 18 bases left in between. Germline V gene lookup returns CDR1 SGHDT and CDR2 YYEEEE. The CDR3 has 15 amino acids.

The clonotype was recovered from a young man in good health. Sequencing input: naive CD8+ T cells sorted from blood. This chain joins TRBV5-6 and TRBJ1-2; unclear D gene. DNA of the CDR3: TGTGCCAGCAGCTTGCCGGACGCCGGGATCTACGGCTACACCTTC. Protein: CASSLPDAGIYGYTF.